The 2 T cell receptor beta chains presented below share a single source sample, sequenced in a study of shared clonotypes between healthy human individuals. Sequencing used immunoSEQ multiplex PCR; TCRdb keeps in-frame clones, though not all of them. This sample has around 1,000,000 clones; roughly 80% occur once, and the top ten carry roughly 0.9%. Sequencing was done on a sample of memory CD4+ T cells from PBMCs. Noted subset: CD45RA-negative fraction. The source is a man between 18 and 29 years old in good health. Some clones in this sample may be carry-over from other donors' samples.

CDR3 coding DNA: TGTGCCAGCAGTCCCGACCGGCGGTTCACAGATACGCAGTATTTT. It specifies CASSPDRRFTDTQYF. The chain links TRBV6-6 to TRBJ2-3, with no clear D. Per the germline V gene, CDR1 is MNHNY and CDR2 is SVGAGI (reference sequence). V was trimmed by 5 bases and J by 2 bases, leaving 14 bases between them. This CDR3 has 15 amino acids.

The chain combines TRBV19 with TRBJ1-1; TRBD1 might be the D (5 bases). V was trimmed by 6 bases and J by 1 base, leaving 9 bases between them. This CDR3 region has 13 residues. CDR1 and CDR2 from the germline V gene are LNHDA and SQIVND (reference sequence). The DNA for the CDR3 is TGTGCCAGTAGAGCAGGGAGGAACACTGAAGCTTTCTTT. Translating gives CASRAGRNTEAFF.